Listed below are T cell receptor beta chains from one sample, sequenced in a study of response to subunit inactivated influenza vaccine. TCRdb redid the calling of the RT-PCR reads with MiXCR, one entry per CDR3 protein. The sample holds roughly 790,000 distinct CDR3 sequences; 21% are singletons and the top ten take roughly 10%. Specimen: PBMCs from blood, collected roughly 5 days after vaccination. The receptors here all came from a man between 45 and 60 years old who received an inactivated influenza vaccine. The CDR3 runs from the conserved cysteine through the conserved F or W. Each record gives: V gene, clone size, J gene, D gene, CDR3 protein, CDR3 DNA. A D gene is named only where the DNA matches it firmly. Clone size is not always given. Where it is, it says once, few, many or a class for expanded clones.

v_gene: TRBV20-1
abundance: once
j_gene: TRBJ2-3
d_gene: TRBD2
CDR3aa: CSASRGGTVTGTDTQYF
CDR3nt: TGCAGTGCTAGTCGGGGAGGGACCGTTACTGGCACAGATACGCAGTATTTT

v_gene: TRBV7-3
abundance: many
j_gene: TRBJ2-3
d_gene: NA
CDR3aa: CASSLFGGGSTDTQYF
CDR3nt: TGTGCCAGCAGCTTATTTGGGGGAGGAAGCACAGATACGCAGTATTTT

v_gene: TRBV11-2
abundance: many
j_gene: TRBJ1-2
d_gene: NA
CDR3aa: CASSLAPANYGYTF
CDR3nt: TGTGCCAGCAGCTTAGCCCCGGCTAACTATGGCTACACCTTC

v_gene: TRBV28
abundance: few
j_gene: TRBJ2-1
d_gene: NA
CDR3aa: CASSPPGTKRNNEQFF
CDR3nt: TGTGCCAGCAGTCCCCCCGGGACAAAGCGTAACAATGAGCAGTTCTTC

v_gene: TRBV28
abundance: many
j_gene: TRBJ2-7
d_gene: NA
CDR3aa: CASSHPGTHEQYF
CDR3nt: TGTGCCAGCAGTCACCCAGGAACCCACGAGCAGTACTTC

v_gene: TRBV2
abundance: NA
j_gene: TRBJ1-5
d_gene: NA
CDR3aa: CASSGQTPNQPQHF
CDR3nt: TGTGCCAGCAGTGGTCAAACCCCGAATCAGCCCCAGCATTTT

v_gene: TRBV27
abundance: NA
j_gene: TRBJ2-4
d_gene: TRBD2
CDR3aa: CASSLYHPKGLAAAKNIQYF
CDR3nt: TGTGCCAGCAGTCTTTATCACCCTAAAGGACTAGCGGCAGCCAAAAACATTCAGTACTTC

v_gene: TRBV7-9
abundance: few
j_gene: TRBJ2-2
d_gene: NA
CDR3aa: CASIPTGVLGELFF
CDR3nt: TGTGCCAGCATCCCTACGGGGGTTCTCGGGGAGCTGTTTTTT

v_gene: TRBV5-1
abundance: few
j_gene: TRBJ1-2
d_gene: NA
CDR3aa: CASSGPPQLNGYTF
CDR3nt: TGCGCCAGCAGCGGCCCTCCACAATTAAATGGCTACACCTTC

v_gene: TRBV7-9
abundance: NA
j_gene: TRBJ1-3
d_gene: NA
CDR3aa: CASSLVGRSGNTIYF
CDR3nt: TGTGCCAGCAGCTTAGTCGGCAGATCTGGAAACACCATATATTTT

v_gene: TRBV28
abundance: NA
j_gene: TRBJ1-3
d_gene: NA
CDR3aa: CASSPNLNTIYF
CDR3nt: TGTGCCAGCAGTCCCAACTTAAACACCATATATTTT

v_gene: TRBV6-1
abundance: NA
j_gene: TRBJ2-1
d_gene: NA
CDR3aa: CASKGGASNEQFF
CDR3nt: TGTGCCAGCAAGGGGGGAGCATCTAATGAGCAGTTCTTC

v_gene: TRBV20-1
abundance: few
j_gene: TRBJ2-2
d_gene: NA
CDR3aa: CSARPWTTNTGELFF
CDR3nt: TGCAGTGCTCGACCTTGGACAACGAACACCGGGGAGCTGTTTTTT

v_gene: TRBV11-2
abundance: few
j_gene: TRBJ2-2
d_gene: NA
CDR3aa: CASSLVGTPTGELFF
CDR3nt: TGTGCCAGCAGCTTAGTTGGGACTCCAACCGGGGAGCTGTTTTTT

v_gene: TRBV24-1
abundance: NA
j_gene: TRBJ2-1
d_gene: NA
CDR3aa: CATSGQWFNNEQFF
CDR3nt: TGTGCCACCAGCGGACAGTGGTTTAACAATGAGCAGTTCTTC

v_gene: TRBV5-6
abundance: many
j_gene: TRBJ2-5
d_gene: NA
CDR3aa: CASSRTRDAGETQYF
CDR3nt: TGTGCCAGCAGCCGAACCAGGGATGCCGGGGAGACCCAGTACTTC

v_gene: TRBV3-1
abundance: NA
j_gene: TRBJ1-3
d_gene: NA
CDR3aa: CASSRVISPGNTIYF
CDR3nt: TGTGCCAGCAGCCGTGTCATTTCGCCTGGAAACACCATATATTTT

v_gene: TRBV12-3/TRBV12-4
abundance: NA
j_gene: TRBJ2-7
d_gene: TRBD1
CDR3aa: CASSLEGFRSGQGYEQYF
CDR3nt: TGTGCCAGCAGTTTAGAGGGGTTTCGCTCGGGACAGGGCTACGAGCAGTACTTC

v_gene: TRBV10-3
abundance: NA
j_gene: TRBJ2-2
d_gene: NA
CDR3aa: CASEGEKNTGELFF
CDR3nt: TGTGCCAGCGAGGGGGAGAAGAACACCGGGGAGCTGTTTTTT

v_gene: TRBV6-2/TRBV6-3
abundance: few
j_gene: TRBJ2-1
d_gene: NA
CDR3aa: CASSYLEPSSIHNEQFF
CDR3nt: TGTGCCAGCAGTTATTTAGAACCTAGCTCAATACACAATGAGCAGTTCTTC

v_gene: TRBV18
abundance: NA
j_gene: TRBJ2-7
d_gene: NA
CDR3aa: CASSPNRQVPSYEQYF
CDR3nt: TGTGCCAGCTCACCGAACCGACAGGTCCCAAGCTACGAGCAGTACTTC

v_gene: TRBV29-1
abundance: few
j_gene: TRBJ1-1
d_gene: TRBD1
CDR3aa: CSVEARTGGTEAFF
CDR3nt: TGCAGCGTTGAAGCTAGGACAGGGGGCACTGAAGCTTTCTTT

v_gene: TRBV20-1
abundance: NA
j_gene: TRBJ2-5
d_gene: NA
CDR3aa: CSAPRASSRLTQYF
CDR3nt: TGCAGTGCGCCCCGGGCGAGCAGTCGCTTGACCCAGTACTTC

v_gene: TRBV5-1
abundance: NA
j_gene: TRBJ2-7
d_gene: TRBD2
CDR3aa: CASSGTGTSGSYEQYF
CDR3nt: TGCGCCAGCAGCGGCACCGGGACTAGCGGTTCCTACGAGCAGTACTTC

v_gene: TRBV20-1
abundance: NA
j_gene: TRBJ1-2
d_gene: NA
CDR3aa: CSARGSTNYGYTF
CDR3nt: TGCAGTGCTAGAGGATCCACCAACTATGGCTACACCTTC

v_gene: TRBV20-1
abundance: few
j_gene: TRBJ2-1
d_gene: TRBD2
CDR3aa: CSARAAAGVGRTVNEQFF
CDR3nt: TGCAGTGCTAGAGCAGCAGCGGGAGTGGGCAGGACGGTTAATGAGCAGTTCTTC

v_gene: TRBV7-3
abundance: NA
j_gene: TRBJ2-3
d_gene: NA
CDR3aa: CASSLTFSTDTQYF
CDR3nt: TGTGCCAGCAGCTTAACGTTTAGCACAGATACGCAGTATTTT

v_gene: TRBV28
abundance: NA
j_gene: TRBJ2-1
d_gene: TRBD2
CDR3aa: CASSLPSGISYNEQFF
CDR3nt: TGTGCCAGCAGTTTGCCTAGCGGGATTTCCTACAATGAGCAGTTCTTC

v_gene: TRBV6-5
abundance: NA
j_gene: TRBJ1-4
d_gene: NA
CDR3aa: CASSYSGPPSEKLFF
CDR3nt: TGTGCCAGCAGTTACTCTGGCCCTCCGAGCGAAAAACTGTTTTTT

v_gene: TRBV5-1
abundance: few
j_gene: TRBJ2-4
d_gene: NA
CDR3aa: CASSLAVGKNIQYF
CDR3nt: TGCGCCAGCAGCTTGGCGGTCGGGAAAAACATTCAGTACTTC

v_gene: TRBV20-1
abundance: few
j_gene: TRBJ2-1
d_gene: TRBD2
CDR3aa: CSATSGLAGQNEQFF
CDR3nt: TGCAGTGCTACTTCGGGACTAGCGGGACAGAATGAGCAGTTCTTC

v_gene: TRBV5-1
abundance: many
j_gene: TRBJ2-7
d_gene: TRBD1
CDR3aa: CASSFGTGGEQYF
CDR3nt: TGCGCCAGCAGCTTCGGGACAGGGGGCGAGCAGTACTTC

v_gene: TRBV6-5
abundance: few
j_gene: TRBJ2-1
d_gene: TRBD1
CDR3aa: CASSYSVTGDSEQFF
CDR3nt: TGTGCCAGCAGTTACTCCGTTACCGGGGACAGTGAGCAGTTCTTC

v_gene: TRBV20-1
abundance: NA
j_gene: TRBJ2-1
d_gene: NA
CDR3aa: CSALAVEQFF
CDR3nt: TGCAGTGCGCTGGCCGTTGAGCAGTTCTTC

v_gene: TRBV12-2
abundance: NA
j_gene: TRBJ2-5
d_gene: NA
CDR3aa: CASRPADRNQETQYF
CDR3nt: TGTGCAAGTCGCCCCGCAGACAGGAATCAAGAGACCCAGTACTTC

v_gene: TRBV5-1
abundance: few
j_gene: TRBJ2-1
d_gene: TRBD1
CDR3aa: CATRGQGVSYNEQFF
CDR3nt: TGCGCCACGCGTGGACAGGGTGTCTCCTACAATGAGCAGTTCTTC

v_gene: TRBV2
abundance: NA
j_gene: TRBJ2-3
d_gene: NA
CDR3aa: CASSEAQPQYF
CDR3nt: TGTGCCAGCAGTGAAGCGCAACCGCAGTATTTT

v_gene: TRBV10-3
abundance: NA
j_gene: TRBJ2-1
d_gene: TRBD2
CDR3aa: CAISEDGSGANYNEQFF
CDR3nt: TGTGCCATCAGTGAGGACGGTAGCGGGGCAAACTACAATGAGCAGTTCTTC

v_gene: TRBV29-1
abundance: few
j_gene: TRBJ1-2
d_gene: TRBD1
CDR3aa: CSVADRGGYGYTF
CDR3nt: TGCAGCGTTGCCGACAGGGGTGGCTATGGCTACACCTTC

v_gene: TRBV7-3
abundance: NA
j_gene: TRBJ2-1
d_gene: TRBD2
CDR3aa: CASSLFFHRRELGNEQFF
CDR3nt: TGTGCCAGCAGCTTATTTTTTCATCGGCGGGAGCTAGGCAATGAGCAGTTCTTC

v_gene: TRBV9
abundance: NA
j_gene: TRBJ2-2
d_gene: NA
CDR3aa: CASSVETRRNTGELFF
CDR3nt: TGTGCCAGCAGCGTAGAGACTAGAAGGAACACCGGGGAGCTGTTTTTT

v_gene: TRBV12-3/TRBV12-4
abundance: few
j_gene: TRBJ1-1
d_gene: NA
CDR3aa: CASSQAVGLGTEAFF
CDR3nt: TGTGCCAGCAGTCAGGCCGTCGGGCTTGGGACTGAAGCTTTCTTT

v_gene: TRBV7-9
abundance: few
j_gene: TRBJ2-3
d_gene: NA
CDR3aa: CASSKFRVSYTDTQYF
CDR3nt: TGTGCCAGCAGCAAATTCAGGGTTTCGTACACAGATACGCAGTATTTT

v_gene: TRBV11-2
abundance: NA
j_gene: TRBJ2-1
d_gene: NA
CDR3aa: CASSLDRNSYEQFF
CDR3nt: TGTGCCAGCAGCTTAGATCGCAACTCCTATGAGCAGTTCTTC

v_gene: TRBV6-5
abundance: many
j_gene: TRBJ2-3
d_gene: NA
CDR3aa: CASSSGDTQYF
CDR3nt: TGTGCCAGCAGTTCGGGGGATACGCAGTATTTT

v_gene: TRBV6-1
abundance: NA
j_gene: TRBJ2-6
d_gene: NA
CDR3aa: CASTERGASGANVLTF
CDR3nt: TGTGCCAGCACCGAAAGGGGGGCGTCTGGGGCCAACGTCCTGACTTTC

v_gene: TRBV7-6
abundance: NA
j_gene: TRBJ2-5
d_gene: TRBD1
CDR3aa: CASSFSRDREKETQYF
CDR3nt: TGTGCCAGCAGCTTTTCCCGGGACAGGGAGAAAGAGACCCAGTACTTC

v_gene: TRBV7-9
abundance: few
j_gene: TRBJ2-7
d_gene: TRBD2
CDR3aa: CASSSPLAGAFTYEQYF
CDR3nt: TGTGCCAGCAGCTCCCCACTAGCGGGAGCATTCACCTACGAGCAGTACTTC

v_gene: TRBV20-1
abundance: NA
j_gene: TRBJ2-7
d_gene: TRBD1
CDR3aa: CSATFATGGLSYEQYF
CDR3nt: TGCAGTGCTACGTTCGCGACAGGGGGCCTTTCCTACGAGCAGTACTTC

v_gene: TRBV7-9
abundance: NA
j_gene: TRBJ2-1
d_gene: NA
CDR3aa: CASSLVASASSYNEQFF
CDR3nt: TGTGCCAGCAGCTTAGTCGCTAGCGCGAGCTCCTACAATGAGCAGTTCTTC